This TCR beta chain was captured by sequencing in a study of early stage breast cancer tumors. Produced via immunoSEQ multiplex PCR; TCRdb's table is partial and in-frame only. Of almost 55,000 clones listed, around 90% are singletons. V lost 3 bases and J lost 4, with 3 bases in between. The CDR3 covers 11 residues. CDR1 KGHSY and CDR2 FQNENV come from the germline V gene. The chain joins TRBV16 to TRBJ1-2; D ambiguous. The TCR was taken from a person aged 70 to 79 with breast cancer. Sequencing was done on a sample of blood. This chain's CDR3 is CASSQRYGYTF. The CDR3, as DNA: TGTGCCAGCAGCCAGCGCTATGGCTACACCTTC. The full variable domain, with the rest looked up from reference TRBV16 and TRBJ1-2, is GEEVAQTPKHLVRGEGQKAKLYCAPIKGHSYVFWYQQVLKNEFKFLISFQNENVFDETGMPKERFSAKCLPNSPCSLEIQATKLEDSAVYFCASSQRYGYTFGSGTRLTVV.